This T cell receptor beta chain was sequenced for a study of blood T cell repertoires in COVID-19. Study-level information: The study drew acute and convalescent COVID-19 samples from the United States, Italy and Spain. T cells, B-cell-depleted T cells, or PBMCs provided the cDNA or gDNA that served as material.

Authors' methods: Quantification of nucleated cells was approximated via reference gene primer amplification. TCRdb keeps only in-frame clones here, not all; method: immunoSEQ multiplex PCR. V and J calls and clone size are those listed in that table; D and trimming were worked out from the DNA. The sample has about 41,000 clones, about 85% seen once; the top ten hold 4.3%. Trimming removed 7 bases from V and 5 bases from J, with 15 bases in between. The CDR3 totals 12 residues. Germline V gene data show CDR1 as GTSNPN and CDR2 as SVGIG (reference sequence). Sequenced: peripheral blood. This chain links TRBV30 with TRBJ2-7; D is unresolved. This receptor was identified in a man in his 60s with acute or convalescent COVID-19. The CDR3 nucleotides are TGTGCCTATAGGAGTCCCAAGGACGAGCAGTACTTC. It yields the protein CAYRSPKDEQYF.